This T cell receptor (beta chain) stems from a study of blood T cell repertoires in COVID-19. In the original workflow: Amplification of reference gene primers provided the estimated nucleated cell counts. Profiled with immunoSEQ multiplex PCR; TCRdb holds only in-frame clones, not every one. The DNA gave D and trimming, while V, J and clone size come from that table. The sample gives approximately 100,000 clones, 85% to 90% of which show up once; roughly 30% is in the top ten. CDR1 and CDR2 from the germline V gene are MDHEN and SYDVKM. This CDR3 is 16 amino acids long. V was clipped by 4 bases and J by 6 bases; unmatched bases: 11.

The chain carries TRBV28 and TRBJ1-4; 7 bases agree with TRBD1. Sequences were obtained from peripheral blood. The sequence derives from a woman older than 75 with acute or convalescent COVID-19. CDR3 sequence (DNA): TGTGCCAGCAGTTCGTTATCCACACAGGGGTATGAAAAACTGTTTTTT. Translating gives CASSSLSTQGYEKLFF.